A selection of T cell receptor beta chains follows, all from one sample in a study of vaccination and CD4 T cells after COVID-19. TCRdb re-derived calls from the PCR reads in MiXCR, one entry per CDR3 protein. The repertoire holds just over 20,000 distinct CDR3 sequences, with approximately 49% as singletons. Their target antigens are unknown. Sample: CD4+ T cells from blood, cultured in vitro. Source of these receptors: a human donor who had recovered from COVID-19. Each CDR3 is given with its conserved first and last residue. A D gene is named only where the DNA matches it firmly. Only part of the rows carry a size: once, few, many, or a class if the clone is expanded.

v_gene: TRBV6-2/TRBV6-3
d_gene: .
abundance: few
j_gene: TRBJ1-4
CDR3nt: TGTGCCAGCAGTTACTCGTGGCAGGGAGGAGAAAAACTGTTTTTT
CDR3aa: CASSYSWQGGEKLFF

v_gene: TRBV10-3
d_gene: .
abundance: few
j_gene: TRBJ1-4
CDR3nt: TGTGCCATCAGTGAGTCTAGCGGGACTATGACTTTTTTT
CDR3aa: CAISESSGTMTFF

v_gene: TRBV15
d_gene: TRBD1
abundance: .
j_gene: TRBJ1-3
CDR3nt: TGTGCCACCAGCAGAGTATTGGGGACAGGATCTATCTCTGGAAACACCATATATTTT
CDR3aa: CATSRVLGTGSISGNTIYF

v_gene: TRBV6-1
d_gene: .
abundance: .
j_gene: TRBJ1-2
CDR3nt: TGTGCCAGCAGCCCAGAACCCCCAGCCAAGATTAACTATGGCTACACCTTC
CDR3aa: CASSPEPPAKINYGYTF

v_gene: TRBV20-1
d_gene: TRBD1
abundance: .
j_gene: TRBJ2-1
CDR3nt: TGCAGTGCCCCCCCCCTGACAGGGCAGAATGAGCAGTTCTTC
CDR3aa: CSAPPLTGQNEQFF

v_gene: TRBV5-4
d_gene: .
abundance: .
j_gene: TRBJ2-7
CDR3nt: TGTGCCAGCAGCCGTGACAGTGTCTACGAGCAGTACTTC
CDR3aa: CASSRDSVYEQYF

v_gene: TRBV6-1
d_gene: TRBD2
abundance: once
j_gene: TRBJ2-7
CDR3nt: TGTGCCAGCTTCACAAGGGAGGGATCCTACGAGCAGTACTTC
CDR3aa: CASFTREGSYEQYF

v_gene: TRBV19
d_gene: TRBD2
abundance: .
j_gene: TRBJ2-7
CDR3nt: TGTGCCAGTAGTCCGAGGACTAGCGGGAACTCCTACGAGCAGTACTTC
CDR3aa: CASSPRTSGNSYEQYF

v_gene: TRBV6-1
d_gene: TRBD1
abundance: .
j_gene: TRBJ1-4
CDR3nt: TGTGCCAGCAGTGAGACTTGGGGGCAGGGGGTTGAAAAACTGTTTTTT
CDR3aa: CASSETWGQGVEKLFF

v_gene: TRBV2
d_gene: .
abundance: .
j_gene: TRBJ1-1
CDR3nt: TGTGCCAGCAGTCCTGAACAGGCGTCGAACACTGAAGCTTTCTTT
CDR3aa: CASSPEQASNTEAFF

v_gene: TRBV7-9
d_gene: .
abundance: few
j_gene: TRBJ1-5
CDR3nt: TGTGCCAGCAGCTTAGGGGGGCGTCAGCCCCAGCATTTT
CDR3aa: CASSLGGRQPQHF

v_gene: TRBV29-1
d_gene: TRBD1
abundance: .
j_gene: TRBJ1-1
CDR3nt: TGCAGCGTTGACAAGACAGGGTTCACTGAAGCTTTCTTT
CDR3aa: CSVDKTGFTEAFF

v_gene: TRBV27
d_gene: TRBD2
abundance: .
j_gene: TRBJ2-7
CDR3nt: TGTGCCAGCAGTTCCGTCCCCGGACTAGTAAAAGACGAGCAGTACTTC
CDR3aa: CASSSVPGLVKDEQYF

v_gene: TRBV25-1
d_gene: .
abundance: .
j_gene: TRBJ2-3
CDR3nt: TGTGCCAGCAGTAGGGGGGGGGTCGCAGATACGCAGTATTTT
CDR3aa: CASSRGGVADTQYF

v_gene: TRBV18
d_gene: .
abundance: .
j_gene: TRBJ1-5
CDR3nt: TGTGCCAGCTCACCAGAGGCTCCCGGGGGGAGTCAGCCCCAGCATTTT
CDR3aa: CASSPEAPGGSQPQHF

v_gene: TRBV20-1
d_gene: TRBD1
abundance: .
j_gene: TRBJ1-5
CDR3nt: TGCAGTGCTGGACAGGGAACGAGCAATCAGCCCCAGCATTTT
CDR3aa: CSAGQGTSNQPQHF

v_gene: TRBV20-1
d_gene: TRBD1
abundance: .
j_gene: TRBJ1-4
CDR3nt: TGCAGTGCTAGAGTAGGGACAGGGGGTGAAAAACTGTTTTTT
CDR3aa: CSARVGTGGEKLFF

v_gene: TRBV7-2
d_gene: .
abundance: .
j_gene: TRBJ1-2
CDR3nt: TGTGCCAGCAGCTTACGGCTCGCAGGGCACTATGGCTACACCTTC
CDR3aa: CASSLRLAGHYGYTF

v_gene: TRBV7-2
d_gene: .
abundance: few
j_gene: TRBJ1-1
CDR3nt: TGTGCCAGCAGCCTCGGGCACTCGGGGTCACACGATGCTTTCTTT
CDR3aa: CASSLGHSGSHDAFF

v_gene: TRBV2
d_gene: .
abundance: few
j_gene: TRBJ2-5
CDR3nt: TGTGCCAGCAGTGTGGAGGGTGAAGAGACCCAGTACTTC
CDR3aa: CASSVEGEETQYF

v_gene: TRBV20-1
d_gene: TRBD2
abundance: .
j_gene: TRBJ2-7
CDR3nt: TGCAGTGCTAGCCCCGGGACTAGTAGCTACGAGCAGTACTTC
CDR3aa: CSASPGTSSYEQYF

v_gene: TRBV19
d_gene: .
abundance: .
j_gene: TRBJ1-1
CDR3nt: TGTGCCAGTAGTGCAAGTAGGAGAGGCACTGAAGCTTTCTTT
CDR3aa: CASSASRRGTEAFF

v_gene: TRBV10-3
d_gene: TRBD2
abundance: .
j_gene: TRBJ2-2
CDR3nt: TGTGCCATCAGTGAACTAGCGAGCACCGGGGAGCTGTTTTTT
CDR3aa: CAISELASTGELFF

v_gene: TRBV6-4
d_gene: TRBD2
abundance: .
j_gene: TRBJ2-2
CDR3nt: TGTGCCAGCCGGCGGGAGGGCCGAACCGGGGAGCTGTTTTTT
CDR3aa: CASRREGRTGELFF

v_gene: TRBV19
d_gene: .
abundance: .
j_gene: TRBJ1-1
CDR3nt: TGTGCCAGTAGTCTTAACACCATAGGAACAGGGGAAGCTTTCTTT
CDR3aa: CASSLNTIGTGEAFF